The text below deals with one T cell receptor beta chain. The antigen is not known. The assay was immunoSEQ multiplex PCR, and TCRdb's table has in-frame clones only and misses some. The table includes more than 1,200,000 clones, roughly 98.5% detected once. The CDR3 spans 14 residues. V lost 11 bases, J lost 0 bases, and 16 bases lay in between. In germline, CDR1 is MDHEN, CDR2 SYDVKM. The data stem from a study of shared clonotypes between healthy human individuals. General study results and limits: For sorted subsets, rarefaction showed incomplete sequencing despite large depth.

The clonotype comes from a man aged 25 to 40 in good health. This chain links TRBV28 with TRBJ1-2; D is uncertain. What was sequenced was naive CD4+ T cells sorted from blood. Subset indicated: CD45RA+ positively selected. The CDR3 DNA reads TGTGCCTCCCTGGAGGGTTCTTCTAACTATGGCTACACCTTC. It yields the protein CASLEGSSNYGYTF.